The rows below give T cell receptor beta chains drawn from one sample of a study of response to subunit inactivated influenza vaccine. TCRdb reprocessed the RT-PCR reads via MiXCR and lists one record per CDR3 protein. The sample yields 400,000 to 650,000 distinct CDR3 sequences, about 7.2% seen once. The specimen was PBMCs from blood, collected about 23 months after vaccination. These receptors were obtained from a man aged 50-75 years who received an inactivated influenza vaccine. Each CDR3 is given with its conserved first and last residue.

j_call v_call cdr3_aa
TRBJ1-1 TRBV6-4 CASRETRWTNTEAFF
TRBJ1-2 TRBV12-3/TRBV12-4 CASTHSWDASYGYTF
TRBJ2-2 TRBV12-3/TRBV12-4 CASSLGPDTGELFF
TRBJ1-1 TRBV19 CASRGSEAFF
TRBJ2-1 TRBV6-6 CASSTPDRANEQFF
TRBJ2-5 TRBV7-9 CASTQQGQGAILYF
TRBJ1-1 TRBV30 CAWSVGANGEAFF
TRBJ2-1 TRBV20-1 CSARPNDYNEQFF
TRBJ2-7 TRBV6-1 CASSDGQGSSYEQYF
TRBJ2-3 TRBV28 CASTSGGTQYF
TRBJ2-1 TRBV7-8 CASSLESSWLAGNNEQFF
TRBJ2-7 TRBV5-1 CASSLADRGTYEQYF
TRBJ1-1 TRBV3-1 CASSHGTGGRLTEAFF
TRBJ2-1 TRBV28 CASSFGREVYNEQFF
TRBJ2-7 TRBV7-8 CASRAAPTSAGEQYF
TRBJ2-2 TRBV20-1 CSARGSGPNTGELFF
TRBJ2-3 TRBV5-1 CASSASGGGPLNTQYF
TRBJ2-7 TRBV20-1 CSASVASTYEQYF
TRBJ1-5 TRBV28 CASSWEVQPQHF
TRBJ2-7 TRBV5-1 CASSLDRYAAYEQYF
TRBJ2-2 TRBV6-1 CATTDKNTGELFF
TRBJ2-7 TRBV18 CASSPPSGSYEQYF
TRBJ2-1 TRBV3-1 CASSRKGLFHNEQFF
TRBJ2-7 TRBV2 CASSEARAASDF
TRBJ2-1 TRBV7-9 CASSPPFRVGNEQFF
TRBJ2-7 TRBV5-1 CASSKRTSGREFYEQYF
TRBJ1-1 TRBV3-1 CASNRGVGTEAFF
TRBJ1-4 TRBV29-1 CSVEDLAGGSEKLFF